The T cell receptor (beta chain) under discussion was sequenced for a study of blood T cell repertoires in COVID-19. Study in general: T cells, B-cell-depleted T cells, or PBMCs provided the cDNA or gDNA that served as material.

Germline values: CDR1 KGHSH, CDR2 LQKENI. Trimming stripped 3 bases from V and 0 bases from J, with 12 bases between. The CDR3 has 15 residues. Sequencing was performed with immunoSEQ multiplex PCR; in TCRdb, only in-frame clones are kept and a portion is missing. The sample contains some 120,000 clones, about 88% of which appear only once. The clonotype originates from a man in his sixties with COVID-19, enrolled during active disease. Sequencing used peripheral blood. V usage is TRBV18 and J usage is TRBJ2-7; no firm D call. CDR3 DNA: TGTGCCAGCTCACCCGCGAGGCCCCTCTCCTACGAGCAGTACTTC. Encoded protein: CASSPARPLSYEQYF.